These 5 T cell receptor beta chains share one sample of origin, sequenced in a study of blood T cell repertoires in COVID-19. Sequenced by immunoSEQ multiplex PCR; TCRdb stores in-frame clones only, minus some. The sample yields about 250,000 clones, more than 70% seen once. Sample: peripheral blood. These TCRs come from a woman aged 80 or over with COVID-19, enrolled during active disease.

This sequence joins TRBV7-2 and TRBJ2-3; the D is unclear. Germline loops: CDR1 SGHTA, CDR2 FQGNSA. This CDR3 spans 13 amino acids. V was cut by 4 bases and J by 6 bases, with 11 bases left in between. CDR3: CASSSRAADTQYF. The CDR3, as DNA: TGTGCCAGCAGCTCACGCGCCGCGGATACGCAGTATTTT.

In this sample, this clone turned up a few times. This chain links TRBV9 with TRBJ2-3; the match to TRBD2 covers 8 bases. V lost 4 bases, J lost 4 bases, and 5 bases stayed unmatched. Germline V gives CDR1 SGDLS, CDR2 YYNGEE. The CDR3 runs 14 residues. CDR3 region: CASSRSGVADTQYF. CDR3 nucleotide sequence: TGTGCCAGCAGCCGTAGCGGGGTGGCAGATACGCAGTATTTT.

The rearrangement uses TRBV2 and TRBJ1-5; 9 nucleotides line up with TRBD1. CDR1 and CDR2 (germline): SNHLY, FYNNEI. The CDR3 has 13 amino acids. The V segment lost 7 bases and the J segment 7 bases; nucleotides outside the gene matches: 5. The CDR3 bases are TGTGCCAGCAAGGGACAGGGACAACAGCCCCAGCATTTT. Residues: CASKGQGQQPQHF.

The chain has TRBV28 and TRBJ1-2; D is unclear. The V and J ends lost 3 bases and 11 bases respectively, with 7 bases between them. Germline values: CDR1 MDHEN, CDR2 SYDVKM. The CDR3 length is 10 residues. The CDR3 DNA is TGTGCCAGCAGTTTCCGGGAGTACACCTTC. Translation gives CASSFREYTF.

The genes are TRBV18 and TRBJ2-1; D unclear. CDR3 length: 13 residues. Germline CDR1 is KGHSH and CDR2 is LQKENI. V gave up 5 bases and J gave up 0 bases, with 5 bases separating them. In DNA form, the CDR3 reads TGTGCCAGCTCAACAAGCTCCTACAATGAGCAGTTCTTC. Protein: CASSTSSYNEQFF.